These 5 T cell receptor beta chains originate from one sample sequenced in a study of blood T cell repertoires in COVID-19. Only in-frame clones appear in the TCRdb table, and some are missing; sequencing was by immunoSEQ multiplex PCR. The data contain around 110,000 clones, roughly 75% of them singletons. The sample consisted of peripheral blood. These receptors originate from a man in his fifties or sixties with active or convalescent COVID-19.

The chain joins TRBV4-3 to TRBJ1-5, with TRBD1 identical over 8 bases. This CDR3 spans 16 amino acids. The V and J ends lost 1 base and 2 bases, in that order; junction bases with no gene match: 4. The germline CDR1 and CDR2 sequences are LGHNA and YSLEER. The CDR3 spells CASSQGAGGGNQPQHF. DNA of the CDR3: TGCGCCAGCAGCCAAGGGGCAGGGGGCGGCAATCAGCCCCAGCATTTT.

This clone was observed a few times. The V call is TRBV7-2, the J call TRBJ2-5; weak D call: TRBD1 (6 bases). Trimming took 5 bases from V and 0 from J, leaving 13 bases between them. CDR3 length equals 15 residues. Germline V gene lookup returns CDR1 SGHTA and CDR2 FQGNSA. CDR3 sequence reads: CASSQRTGNQETQYF. In DNA form, the CDR3 reads TGTGCCAGCAGCCAGAGAACAGGGAACCAAGAGACCCAGTACTTC.

This clone showed up just once. This chain connects TRBV4-2 to TRBJ2-3; 9 nucleotides match TRBD2. With V trimmed by 1 base and J by 0 bases, 2 bases remained unmatched. CDR1 is LGHNA and CDR2 is YNFKEQ in the germline V gene. The CDR3 is 16 amino acids. The DNA of the CDR3 is TGTGCCAGCAGCCAAGCAAGCGGGAGGAGCACAGATACGCAGTATTTT. Translation: CASSQASGRSTDTQYF.

The chain employs TRBV5-4 and TRBJ2-3, with a weak D call TRBD1 (5 bases). With 3 bases removed from V and 2 bases from J, the gap between germline ends came to 10 bases. CDR3 length equals 14 residues. CDR1 and CDR2 (germline): SGHNT, YYREEE (reference sequence). The DNA of the CDR3 is TGTGCCAGCAGCTATGACAGAGCCACAGATACGCAGTATTTT. This encodes CASSYDRATDTQYF.

The rearrangement uses TRBV27 and TRBJ2-2; 8 positions agree with TRBD1. The J segment lost 5 bases and the V segment lost 8 bases, leaving 7 bases of the junction unmatched. The V gene's germline CDR1 is MNHEY and CDR2 SMNVEV (reference sequence). CDR3 length equals 14 residues. This CDR3 reads CASGGTGLTGELFF. In DNA, the CDR3 is TGTGCCAGCGGCGGGACAGGTTTAACCGGGGAGCTGTTTTTT.